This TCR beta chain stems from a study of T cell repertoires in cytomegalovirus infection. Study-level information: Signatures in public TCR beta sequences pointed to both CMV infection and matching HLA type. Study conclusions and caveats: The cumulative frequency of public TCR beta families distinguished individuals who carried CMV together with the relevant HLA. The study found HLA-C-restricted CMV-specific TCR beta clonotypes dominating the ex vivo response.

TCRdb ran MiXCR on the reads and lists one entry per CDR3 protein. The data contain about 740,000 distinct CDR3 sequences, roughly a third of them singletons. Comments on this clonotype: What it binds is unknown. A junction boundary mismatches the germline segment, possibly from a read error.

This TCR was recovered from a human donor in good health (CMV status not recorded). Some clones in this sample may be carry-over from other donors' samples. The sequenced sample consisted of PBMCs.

CDR3 sequence: CASTLRVTISTDTHYF. The CDR3 region has the DNA TGTGCCAGCACTTTGAGGGTGACCATAAGCACAGATACGCATTATTTT. The chain couples TRBV28 to TRBJ2-3; a possible D gene is TRBD2 (5 bases). Germline values: CDR1 MDHEN, CDR2 SYDVKM. There are 16 residues in the CDR3.